Listed below are T cell receptor beta chains from one sample, sequenced in a study of OX40 agonist ivuxolimab in advanced cancers. Only in-frame clones appear in the TCRdb table, and some are missing; sequencing was by immunoSEQ multiplex PCR. Here the sample spans more than 45,000 clones, roughly 82% being singletons. The source was CD4+ or CD8+ T cells sorted from blood, collected in a trial of the OX40 agonist ivuxolimab. These receptors all come from an adult with an advanced solid tumor such as melanoma, head and neck, liver or kidney cancer. Both conserved end residues are part of each CDR3. The D gene is left open where the match is weak. For some rows the clone size is stated as once, few or many, or as a class when expanded; others skip it.

TRBV4-2,-,TRBJ2-7,-,CASSQVGGGHEQYF,TGTGCCAGCAGCCAAGTAGGGGGGGGCCACGAGCAGTACTTC
TRBV5-1,once,TRBJ2-2,-,CASSLETNTGELFF,TGCGCCAGCAGCTTGGAAACCAACACCGGGGAGCTGTTTTTT
TRBV4-3,-,TRBJ1-6,-,CASSQDSHRDSPLHF,TGCGCCAGCAGCCAAGATTCCCACAGGGATTCACCCCTCCACTTT
TRBV7-9,-,TRBJ2-5,-,CASASWRDAETQYF,TGTGCCAGCGCATCATGGAGGGACGCTGAGACCCAGTACTTC
TRBV5-1,-,TRBJ1-1,-,CASSLGPGKSTEAFF,TGCGCCAGCAGCTTGGGTCCAGGGAAGTCCACTGAAGCTTTCTTT
TRBV6-1,-,TRBJ1-3,-,CASSIYDSSGNTIYF,TGTGCCAGCAGTATATACGACAGCTCTGGAAACACCATATATTTT
TRBV4-1,-,TRBJ2-1,TRBD2,CASSQGRAGGLSSYNEQFF,TGCGCCAGCAGCCAAGGTCGAGCGGGGGGGTTAAGCTCCTACAATGAGCAGTTCTTC
TRBV29-1,-,TRBJ1-2,TRBD1,CSVGRIDRDGGYTF,TGCAGCGTTGGCAGGATCGACAGGGACGGAGGCTACACCTTC
TRBV12-2,once,TRBJ1-1,-,CASRLALGHFNTEAFF,TGTGCAAGTCGCTTAGCGCTGGGGCACTTTAACACTGAAGCTTTCTTT
TRBV6-1,few,TRBJ1-2,TRBD1,CASSLQGAAIYGYTF,TGTGCCAGCAGTCTGCAGGGGGCGGCTATCTATGGCTACACCTTC
TRBV14,-,TRBJ2-1,TRBD2,CASSLSGGAQFF,TGTGCCAGCAGCCTTAGCGGGGGGGCTCAGTTCTTC
TRBV30,-,TRBJ2-7,-,CAWSGGKQYF,TGTGCCTGGAGTGGGGGAAAGCAGTACTTC
TRBV14,-,TRBJ1-1,-,CASSPIAGADTEAFF,TGTGCCAGCAGCCCAATCGCGGGGGCGGACACTGAAGCTTTCTTT
TRBV6-4,-,TRBJ2-1,-,CASSDSRGGTYNEQFF,TGTGCCAGCAGTGACTCCCGCGGGGGCACCTACAATGAGCAGTTCTTC
TRBV28,-,TRBJ1-1,-,CASSLRQLEAFF,TGTGCCAGCAGTCTAAGACAGCTTGAAGCTTTCTTT
TRBV27,-,TRBJ1-1,-,CASSSRKRPSGGMNTEAFF,TGTGCCAGCAGTTCGAGAAAGAGGCCATCCGGCGGCATGAACACTGAAGCTTTCTTT
TRBV30,once,TRBJ2-3,-,CAWSRGGPGTDTQYF,TGTGCCTGGAGTCGTGGGGGGCCTGGCACAGATACGCAGTATTTT
TRBV7-2,-,TRBJ2-7,-,CASRGGSSYEQYF,TGTGCCAGCAGGGGTGGGAGCTCCTACGAGCAGTACTTC
TRBV10-3,-,TRBJ1-2,-,CAISGGWDPANYGYTF,TGTGCCATCAGCGGGGGGTGGGATCCAGCTAACTATGGCTACACCTTC
TRBV7-8,-,TRBJ2-3,-,CASSPELSDTQYF,TGTGCCAGCAGCCCCGAGCTCTCAGATACGCAGTATTTT
TRBV6-1,-,TRBJ2-6,TRBD2,CASTPTSAGANVLTF,TGTGCCAGCACCCCGACTAGCGCTGGGGCCAACGTCCTGACTTTC
TRBV7-3,once,TRBJ2-7,-,CASSQLSGPYEQYF,TGTGCCAGCAGCCAGCTCTCCGGGCCCTACGAGCAGTACTTC
TRBV6-6,few,TRBJ1-5,-,CASSGWGGNQPQHF,TGTGCCAGCAGTGGATGGGGTGGCAATCAGCCCCAGCATTTT
TRBV11-3,-,TRBJ2-2,-,CASSFTAAGELFF,TGTGCCAGCAGCTTCACAGCGGCCGGGGAGCTGTTTTTT
TRBV9,few,TRBJ2-5,-,CASSVLIGGADETQYF,TGTGCCAGCAGCGTTCTGATCGGAGGGGCCGACGAGACCCAGTACTTC
TRBV18,-,TRBJ2-3,TRBD2,CASSPGRADTQYF,TGTGCCAGCTCACCGGGGAGGGCAGATACGCAGTATTTT
TRBV11-3,-,TRBJ1-6,-,CASSGGTPLLPHSPLHF,TGTGCCAGCAGCGGTGGAACCCCACTCCTACCTCATTCACCCCTCCACTTT
TRBV6-5,-,TRBJ2-7,TRBD2,CASSYETSGFYEQYF,TGTGCCAGCAGTTACGAAACTAGCGGGTTTTACGAGCAGTACTTC
TRBV19,once,TRBJ2-4,-,CASSLQLGNIQYF,TGTGCCAGTAGCCTACAGTTAGGAAACATTCAGTACTTC
TRBV5-1,-,TRBJ2-3,-,CASSPDSTTDTQYF,TGCGCCAGCAGCCCAGACTCGACTACAGATACGCAGTATTTT
TRBV30,-,TRBJ1-1,-,CAWSVGTKNTEAFF,TGTGCCTGGAGTGTTGGCACCAAAAACACTGAAGCTTTCTTT
TRBV7-2,-,TRBJ1-5,-,CASSLTANQPQHF,TGTGCCAGCAGCCTGACTGCGAATCAGCCCCAGCATTTT
TRBV7-9,-,TRBJ2-7,-,CASSLDSEQYF,TGTGCCAGCAGCTTAGATAGCGAGCAGTACTTC
TRBV5-4,-,TRBJ2-1,-,CASSLDASRSDEQFF,TGTGCCAGCAGCTTGGATGCCAGTAGAAGCGATGAGCAGTTCTTC
TRBV7-6,-,TRBJ1-4,-,CASSLAGEEKLFF,TGTGCCAGCAGCTTAGCTGGAGAGGAAAAACTGTTTTTT
TRBV5-1,-,TRBJ2-3,TRBD2,CASSKGLAGGADTQYF,TGCGCCAGCAGCAAGGGACTAGCGGGGGGCGCAGATACGCAGTATTTT
TRBV7-2,few,TRBJ1-3,-,CASSLAPAVGVPGDTIYF,TGTGCCAGCAGCTTAGCGCCTGCCGTGGGGGTTCCAGGGGACACCATATATTTT
TRBV12-1,-,TRBJ2-2,-,CASSFEGLSGNTGELFF,TGTGCCAGCAGCTTTGAGGGACTCTCGGGCAACACCGGGGAGCTGTTTTTT
TRBV28,-,TRBJ1-5,-,CASTSAHEQGNQPQHF,TGTGCCAGCACCTCAGCTCACGAGCAGGGCAATCAGCCCCAGCATTTT
TRBV7-4,-,TRBJ1-2,-,CASSPHRTDGYTF,TGTGCCAGCAGCCCACATCGGACAGATGGCTACACCTTC
TRBV5-5,few,TRBJ2-1,TRBD2,CASSPTTSGGYNEQFF,TGTGCCAGCAGCCCAACCACTAGCGGGGGTTACAATGAGCAGTTCTTC
TRBV15,-,TRBJ2-2,-,CATSRGRANTGELFF,TGTGCCACCAGCAGGGGGAGAGCGAACACCGGGGAGCTGTTTTTT
TRBV2,-,TRBJ1-3,-,CASSAQVVPGNTIYF,TGTGCCAGCAGTGCTCAGGTAGTGCCTGGAAACACCATATATTTT
TRBV7-7,-,TRBJ2-1,TRBD1,CASSEGQGAGEQFF,TGTGCTAGCAGCGAGGGACAGGGGGCGGGAGAGCAGTTCTTC
TRBV5-4,-,TRBJ1-5,-,CASSLGNQPQHF,TGTGCCAGCAGCTTGGGTAATCAGCCCCAGCATTTT